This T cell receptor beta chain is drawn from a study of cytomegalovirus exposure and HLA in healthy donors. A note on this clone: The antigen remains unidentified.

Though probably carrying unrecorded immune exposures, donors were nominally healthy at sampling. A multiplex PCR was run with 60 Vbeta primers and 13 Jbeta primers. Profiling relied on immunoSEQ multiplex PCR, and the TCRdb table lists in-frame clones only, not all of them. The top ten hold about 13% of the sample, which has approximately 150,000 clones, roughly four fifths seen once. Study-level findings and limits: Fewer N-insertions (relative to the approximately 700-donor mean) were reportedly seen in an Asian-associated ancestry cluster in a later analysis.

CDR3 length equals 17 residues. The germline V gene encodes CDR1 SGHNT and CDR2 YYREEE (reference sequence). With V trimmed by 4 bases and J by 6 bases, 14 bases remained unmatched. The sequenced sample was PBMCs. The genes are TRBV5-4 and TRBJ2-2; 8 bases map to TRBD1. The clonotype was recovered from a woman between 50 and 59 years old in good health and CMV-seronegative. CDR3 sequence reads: CASSPSQGALRAGELFF. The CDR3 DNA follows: TGTGCCAGCAGCCCGAGTCAGGGGGCCCTGCGGGCCGGGGAGCTGTTTTTT.